The T cell receptor beta chain described here comes from a study of OX40 agonist ivuxolimab in advanced cancers. For the study at large: Melanoma, hepatocellular carcinoma, head and neck or renal cell cancer occurred in dose-escalation patients. A partial response was reached by three patients: one with hepatocellular carcinoma and two with cutaneous melanoma.

Germline CDR1 SGHDT, CDR2 YYEEEE. V shed 4 bases, J shed 4 bases, and the junction held 9 bases outside the gene matches. CDR3 length: 16 residues. The method was immunoSEQ multiplex PCR; TCRdb's version includes in-frame clones alone and lacks a portion of them. This sample yields 52,000 or so clones, of which 84% are seen a single time; around 0.7% belongs to the top ten. The sample was CD4+ or CD8+ T cells sorted from blood, taken in a trial of the OX40 agonist ivuxolimab. The receptor was isolated from an adult with an advanced solid tumor such as melanoma, head and neck, liver or kidney cancer. The V call is TRBV5-6, the J call TRBJ2-2; 8 bases align to TRBD1. The CDR3, as DNA: TGTGCCAGCAGCCTGCCGGGACAGGACCGCACCGGGGAGCTGTTTTTT. Residues: CASSLPGQDRTGELFF.